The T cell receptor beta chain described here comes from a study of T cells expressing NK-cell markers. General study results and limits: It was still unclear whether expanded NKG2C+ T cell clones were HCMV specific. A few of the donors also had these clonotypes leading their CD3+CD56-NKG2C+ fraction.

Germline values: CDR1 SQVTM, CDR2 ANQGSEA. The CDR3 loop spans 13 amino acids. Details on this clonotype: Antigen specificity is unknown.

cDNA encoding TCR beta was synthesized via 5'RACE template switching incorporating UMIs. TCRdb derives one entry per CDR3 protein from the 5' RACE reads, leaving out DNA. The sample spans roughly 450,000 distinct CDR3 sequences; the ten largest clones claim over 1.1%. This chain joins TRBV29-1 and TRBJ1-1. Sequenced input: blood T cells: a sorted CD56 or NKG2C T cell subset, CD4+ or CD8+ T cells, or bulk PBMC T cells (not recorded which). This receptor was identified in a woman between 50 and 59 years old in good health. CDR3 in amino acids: CSVHGRLNTEAFF.